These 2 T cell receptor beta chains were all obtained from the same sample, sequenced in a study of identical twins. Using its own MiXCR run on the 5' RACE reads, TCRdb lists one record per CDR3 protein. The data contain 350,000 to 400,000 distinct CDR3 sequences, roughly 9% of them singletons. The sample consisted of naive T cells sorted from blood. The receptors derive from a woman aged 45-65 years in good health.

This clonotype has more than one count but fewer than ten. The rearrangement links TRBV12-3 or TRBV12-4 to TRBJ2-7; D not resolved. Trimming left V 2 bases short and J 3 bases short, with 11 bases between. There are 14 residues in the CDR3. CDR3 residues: CASSLNRLDYEQYF. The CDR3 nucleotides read TGTGCCAGCAGTTTAAACCGTTTAGACTACGAGCAGTACTTC.

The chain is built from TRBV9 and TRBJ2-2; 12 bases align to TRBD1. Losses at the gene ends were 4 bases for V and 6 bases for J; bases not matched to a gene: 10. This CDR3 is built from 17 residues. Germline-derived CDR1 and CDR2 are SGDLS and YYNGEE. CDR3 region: CASSLGTGGVVAGELFF. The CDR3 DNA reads TGTGCCAGCAGCTTGGGGACAGGGGGCGTCGTCGCCGGGGAGCTGTTTTTT.